These 30 T cell receptor beta chains share one sample of origin, sequenced in a study of T cell repertoires in cytomegalovirus infection (dated 2019 in TCRdb). Reads for this sample came from an Illumina HiSeq 1500. Using fastp trimming at Q25 and MiXCR clonotype assembly, TCRdb reanalyzed the public sequencing data and kept in-frame beta chains. Entries that share a CDR3 protein sequence are merged under the most common genes and DNA. This sample gives roughly 500,000 distinct CDR3 sequences in total; 16% of them show up just once. Jointly, the top ten make up roughly a quarter of the sample. Input material: CD8+ T cells from PBMCs. The receptors were sampled from a human donor in good health (CMV status not recorded). Some clones in this sample may be carry-over from other donors' samples.

This clonotype has only a few counts. The CDR3 DNA is TGTGCCAGCAGCCTACAGGGACTCAATGAGCAGTTCTTC. This translates into CASSLQGLNEQFF. J is TRBJ2-1 and V is TRBV5-5; D is perhaps TRBD1 or TRBD2 (6 bases each). Trimming pared 4 bases from V and 6 bases from J, leaving 11 bases between. The CDR3 is 13 amino acids. The germline CDR1 and CDR2 sequences are SGHKS and YYEKEE (reference sequence).

Many counts were recorded for this clonotype. This sequence joins TRBV28 and TRBJ2-2, with TRBD2 matching over 8 bases. This CDR3 has 16 amino acids. J was trimmed by 5 bases and V by 5 bases; bases with no gene match: 10. The germline V gene has CDR1 MDHEN and CDR2 SYDVKM. The CDR3 loop reads CASSPAVGLVTGELFF. The CDR3, as DNA: TGTGCCAGCAGTCCAGCTGTGGGACTAGTAACCGGGGAGCTGTTTTTT.

A word on this clonotype: The junction and the germline gene differ at one end; a read error may be behind it. V usage is TRBV7-9 and J usage is TRBJ1-1; a weak D match, TRBD1 (6 bases). The V gene's germline CDR1 is SEHNR and CDR2 FQNEAQ (reference sequence). The CDR3 extends over 14 amino acids. The chain's CDR3 is CASSLRTEKTEAFF. CDR3 sequence (DNA): TGTGCAAGCAGCCTCCGGACAGAGAAAACTGAAGCTTTCTTT. The full variable domain, completed using reference TRBV7-9 and TRBJ1-1, is DTGVSQNPRHKITKRGQNVTFRCDPISEHNRLYWYRQTLGQGPEFLTYFQNEAQLEKSRLLSDRFSAERPKGSFSTLEIQRTEQGDSAMYLCASSLRTEKTEAFFGQGTRLTVV.

The chain is built from TRBV4-1 and TRBJ2-7, with a weak D call TRBD2 (7 bases). With 0 bases removed from V and 2 bases from J, the gap between germline ends came to 14 bases. Germline-derived CDR1 and CDR2 are MGHRA and YSYEKL. CDR3 length equals 16 residues. CDR3 nucleotides: TGCGCCAGCAGCCAAGATACGGCGGGGGCAACCTACGAGCAGTACTTC. It is translated as CASSQDTAGATYEQYF.

As regards this clonotype: Germline is not matched at one junction end, which may reflect a read error. The chain uses TRBV7-3 and TRBJ1-1, with 7 nucleotides matching TRBD1. The CDR3 totals 17 residues. Germline CDR1 reads SGHTA; CDR2 reads FQGTGA. The CDR3 loop is CASSISPRGGKGAEAGF. In DNA form, the CDR3 reads TGTGCCAGCAGCATATCCCCCCGAGGGGGCAAGGGGGCTGAAGCTGGCTTT.

The chain couples TRBV20-1 to TRBJ2-7; a possible D gene is TRBD1 (6 bases). The V gene lost 3 bases and the J gene lost 2 bases, with 14 bases spanning the gap. The CDR3 has 14 amino acids. Germline CDR1 and CDR2: DFQATT and SNEGSKA (reference sequence). The CDR3 sequence: CSARPDRYPYEQYF. The CDR3, as DNA: TGCAGTGCTAGGCCCGACAGGTACCCCTACGAGCAGTACTTC.

This clonotype was observed at least ten times. This rearrangement joins TRBV4-1 to TRBJ2-2; 8 nucleotides line up with TRBD2. The CDR3 is 18 residues long. The junction had 16 bases not matched to a gene; V was cut back by 5 bases and J by 5 bases. CDR1 and CDR2 from the germline V gene are MGHRA and YSYEKL. The CDR3 sequence: CASSYTQAGGPVTGELFF. CDR3 sequence (DNA): TGCGCCAGCAGCTATACACAGGCGGGGGGCCCTGTTACCGGGGAGCTGTTTTTT.

This clonotype appeared many times. The chain has TRBV7-9 and TRBJ1-2; 7 positions agree with TRBD1. The V gene end was trimmed by 5 bases and the J gene end by 2 bases; junction bases not matched to a gene: 8. The CDR3 loop spans 15 amino acids. Germline V gives CDR1 SEHNR, CDR2 FQNEAQ (reference sequence). CDR3 nucleotide sequence: TGTGCCAGCAGCCGGAGACAGGGACTGAACTATGGCTACACCTTC. It is translated as CASSRRQGLNYGYTF.

This chain links TRBV24-1 with TRBJ2-3; TRBD1 agrees at 9 bases. The CDR3 is 13 amino acids. Germline lookup yields CDR1 KGHDR and CDR2 SFDVKD. The V segment lost 10 bases and the J segment 2 bases; nucleotides outside the gene matches: 3. The CDR3 nucleotides are TGTGCCACGCGGGACAGGGTCACAGATACGCAGTATTTT. Translated: CATRDRVTDTQYF.

This clonotype has at least ten counts. The chain joins TRBV7-9 to TRBJ2-1; D is perhaps TRBD2 (6 bases). The CDR3 covers 16 residues. The germline V gene has CDR1 SEHNR and CDR2 FQNEAQ (reference sequence). The V end was cut by 4 bases, the J end by 3 bases, with 16 bases between. The CDR3 DNA sequence: TGTGCCAGCAGCTCATCTGGGTCCGGGGGCTACAATGAGCAGTTCTTC. It translates to CASSSSGSGGYNEQFF. The complete variable domain, with remaining parts taken from reference TRBV7-9 and TRBJ2-1, reads DTGVSQNPRHKITKRGQNVTFRCDPISEHNRLYWYRQTLGQGPEFLTYFQNEAQLEKSRLLSDRFSAERPKGSFSTLEIQRTEQGDSAMYLCASSSSGSGGYNEQFFGPGTRLTVL.

Many counts were recorded for this clonotype. The CDR3 DNA follows: TGTGCCAGCAGCTTAGGAACCCGGACTGAAGCTTTCTTT. Protein: CASSLGTRTEAFF. The chain has TRBV11-2 and TRBJ1-1; no clear D. CDR3 length: 13 amino acids. In germline, CDR1 is SGHAT, CDR2 FQNNGV. Trimming shortened V by 1 base and J by 5 bases, and 8 bases separated the two germline ends.

This clonotype came up a few times. The CDR3 DNA sequence: TGTGCCAGCGAGACCCTTGGGGGCCCTATCTATGGCTACACCTTC. It encodes CASETLGGPIYGYTF. The rearrangement uses TRBV28 and TRBJ1-2; maybe TRBD1 (6 bases). The CDR3 runs 15 residues. Trimming removed 8 bases at V and 4 bases at J, with 20 bases between. Germline-derived CDR1 and CDR2 are MDHEN and SYDVKM.

The gene calls are TRBV7-9 and TRBJ2-5; the match to TRBD1 covers 9 bases. Germline V lookup: CDR1 SEHNR, CDR2 FQNEAQ (reference sequence). The CDR3 runs 14 residues. V was clipped by 0 bases and J by 5 bases; unmatched bases: 1. CDR3 in DNA: TGTGCCAGCAGCTTAGCGACAGGGGGGGAGACCCAGTACTTC. The encoded protein is CASSLATGGETQYF. Combining the CDR3 with reference TRBV7-9 and TRBJ2-5 gives the whole variable domain DTGVSQNPRHKITKRGQNVTFRCDPISEHNRLYWYRQTLGQGPEFLTYFQNEAQLEKSRLLSDRFSAERPKGSFSTLEIQRTEQGDSAMYLCASSLATGGETQYFGPGTRLLVL.

As concerns this clonotype: This clone may be a read error of a much larger clone one base away. The chain combines TRBV11-2 with TRBJ2-3; either TRBD1 or TRBD2 may supply D (5 bases each). The CDR3 runs to 15 residues. Trimming removed 0 bases at V and 6 bases at J, with 13 bases between. Germline V gives CDR1 SGHAT, CDR2 FQNNGV. CDR3 DNA: TGTGCCAGCAGCTTAGACGGGGCGCCCCAGGATACGCAGTATTTT. Its translation is CASSLDGAPQDTQYF.

The chain couples TRBV6-1 to TRBJ2-7, with 9 bases matching TRBD2. V shed 10 bases, J shed 2 bases, and the junction held 9 bases outside the gene matches. Germline CDR1 reads MNHNS; CDR2 reads SASEGT. This CDR3 spans 14 amino acids. CDR3 coding DNA: TGTGCCACCCAGGGAGCGGGAGGCCCCTACGAGCAGTACTTC. Residues: CATQGAGGPYEQYF.

The chain recombines TRBV15 with TRBJ2-1, with D unresolved. CDR3 length: 13 amino acids. Per the germline V gene, CDR1 is LNHNV and CDR2 is YYDKDF (reference sequence). Trimming removed 4 bases at V and 6 bases at J, with 10 bases between. The CDR3 reads CATSMRQLNEQFF. The CDR3 bases are TGTGCCACCAGCATGCGTCAGCTCAATGAGCAGTTCTTC.

The chain links TRBV7-9 to TRBJ1-5; D gene ambiguous. Germline CDR1 and CDR2: SEHNR and FQNEAQ (reference sequence). V was trimmed by 2 bases and J by 0 bases, leaving 8 bases between them. The length of the CDR3 is 15 residues. CDR3: CASSLNGHSNQPQHF. CDR3 nucleotides: TGTGCCAGCAGCTTAAACGGTCATAGCAATCAGCCCCAGCATTTT.

This clonotype has only a few counts. The chain carries TRBV2 and TRBJ2-3; 15 bases are a match to TRBD2. The trim removed 6 bases at V and 1 base at J, leaving 5 bases unmatched. Germline assignment: CDR1 SNHLY and CDR2 FYNNEI. The CDR3 has 17 residues. The CDR3 loop reads CASRARTSGRGTDTQYF. CDR3 in DNA: TGTGCCAGCAGAGCCCGGACTAGCGGGAGGGGCACAGATACGCAGTATTTT.

The sample holds many counts of this clonotype. The rearrangement uses TRBV19 and TRBJ1-2; weak D call: TRBD1 (5 bases). The V and J ends lost 5 bases and 2 bases respectively, with 12 bases between them. This CDR3 spans 14 amino acids. Germline values: CDR1 LNHDA, CDR2 SQIVND (reference sequence). CDR3 amino acids: CASSRQRENYGYTF. The CDR3 DNA reads TGTGCCAGTAGTCGACAGCGTGAGAACTATGGCTACACCTTC.

This clonotype was picked up many times. The chain uses TRBV20-1 and TRBJ1-1; maybe TRBD1 (5 bases). CDR3 length: 13 residues. Trimming took 6 bases from V and 0 from J, leaving 11 bases between them. Germline V gene sequence: CDR1 DFQATT, CDR2 SNEGSKA (reference sequence). In DNA form, the CDR3 reads TGCAGTGCCTTAGACAGAGTGAACACTGAAGCTTTCTTT. Its protein is CSALDRVNTEAFF.

Note on this clonotype: A read error may be the cause here, since a much bigger clone is one base away. Given the absence of the conserved phenylalanine or tryptophan at the CDR3 end, a read error is likely. The CDR3 DNA follows: TGTGCCACAGGGGGGTTAGCGGGAGGGCAGAATGAGCAGTTCTTA. Translating it yields CATGGLAGGQNEQFL. The chain is built from TRBV6-6 and TRBJ2-1; 11 bases line up with TRBD2. J lost 7 bases, V lost 10 bases, and 12 bases had no gene match. This CDR3 contains 15 residues. Germline CDR1 is MNHNY and CDR2 is SVGAGI (reference sequence).

The count of this clonotype is one. A much larger clone lies one base from this, so it may be a read error. This sequence joins TRBV7-6 and TRBJ2-1; 8 bases line up with TRBD2. The CDR3 contains 16 residues. Germline V lookup: CDR1 SGHVS, CDR2 FNYEAQ. CDR3 sequence (DNA): TGTGCCAGCAGCTGGCAGCGGGGGCCGTCCTACGATGAGCAGTTCTTC. As protein: CASSWQRGPSYDEQFF.

This clonotype appeared a few times. The chain is built from TRBV19 and TRBJ1-1; D gene ambiguous. The V end lost 2 bases, the J end lost 3 bases, and 13 bases lay between the germline ends. CDR1 is LNHDA, CDR2 SQIVND, per germline (reference sequence). The CDR3 has 15 residues. The CDR3 is CASSIYQGFDTEAFF. Here the CDR3 DNA reads TGTGCCAGTAGTATATACCAAGGATTCGACACTGAAGCTTTCTTT. The complete variable domain, with remaining parts taken from reference TRBV19 and TRBJ1-1, reads DGGITQSPKYLFRKEGQNVTLSCEQNLNHDAMYWYRQDPGQGLRLIYYSQIVNDFQKGDIAEGYSVSREKKESFPLTVTSAQKNPTAFYLCASSIYQGFDTEAFFGQGTRLTVV.

This clonotype was found many times. J is TRBJ2-3 and V is TRBV7-9, with D unclear. The CDR3 runs to 15 residues. Germline loops: CDR1 SEHNR, CDR2 FQNEAQ (reference sequence). V lost 1 base to trimming and J lost 0 bases, with 8 bases between them. CDR3 DNA: TGTGCCAGCAGCTTAGACAGAACTAGCACAGATACGCAGTATTTT. Translation gives CASSLDRTSTDTQYF.

A few counts support this clonotype. This rearrangement joins TRBV12-5 to TRBJ1-1; D not certain. Germline V gives CDR1 LGHNT, CDR2 FRNRAP. Trimming took 6 bases from V and 0 from J, leaving 5 bases between them. The CDR3 runs 12 residues. The DNA of the CDR3 is TGTGCTAGTGGCCCGGTGAACACTGAAGCTTTCTTT. Translated: CASGPVNTEAFF.

This clonotype was recorded at least ten times. V and J are TRBV7-6 and TRBJ2-7; 8 positions match TRBD1. The CDR3 totals 15 residues. V trimming: 4 bases; J trimming: 4 bases; junction bases outside the gene matches: 9. CDR1 and CDR2 from the germline V gene are SGHVS and FNYEAQ. CDR3 loop: CASSSTPGQAYEQYF. In DNA, the CDR3 is TGTGCCAGCAGCTCGACGCCGGGACAGGCTTACGAGCAGTACTTC.

This clonotype has at least ten counts. CDR3 sequence: CASSKAPGGPNEQFF. The CDR3 coding sequence is TGTGCCAGCAGTAAGGCCCCCGGGGGGCCGAATGAGCAGTTCTTC. The chain joins TRBV12-3 or TRBV12-4 to TRBJ2-1, with D perhaps TRBD2 (7 bases). Trimming took off 5 bases at V and 7 bases at J, with 18 bases between the two ends. The CDR3 is made up of 15 amino acids.

In its sample, this clonotype was seen many times. The rearrangement uses TRBV7-9 and TRBJ1-4, with TRBD1 identical over 7 bases. V lost 4 bases to trimming and J lost 7 bases; unmatched junction nucleotides: 6. The CDR3 covers 14 residues. CDR1 and CDR2 from the germline V gene are SEHNR and FQNEAQ (reference sequence). The CDR3 region has the DNA TGTGCCAGCAGCTCGGGACAGTGGAGTGAAAAACTGTTTTTT. Its protein is CASSSGQWSEKLFF.

This clonotype appeared a few times. This chain uses TRBV27 with TRBJ1-2; D ambiguous. The V and J ends lost 2 bases and 4 bases respectively, with 17 bases between them. This CDR3 has 16 residues. Looked up from germline, CDR1 is MNHEY and CDR2 is SMNVEV (reference sequence). The CDR3 region has the DNA TGTGCCAGCAGTTTAAGCCCCGCTTATAAGGGCTATGGCTACACCTTC. It yields the protein CASSLSPAYKGYGYTF.

This clonotype has at least ten counts. In DNA form, the CDR3 reads TGTGCCAGCAGCTTCCTGACAGGGTCCTACAATGAGCAGTTCTTC. It translates to CASSFLTGSYNEQFF. The rearrangement uses TRBV11-1 and TRBJ2-1, with 7 bases matching TRBD1. CDR3 size: 15 residues. Germline-derived CDR1 and CDR2 are SGHAT and FQDESV (reference sequence). Losses at the gene ends were 3 bases for V and 1 base for J; bases not matched to a gene: 3.